The 8 T cell receptor beta chains below all came from one sample that was sequenced in a study of OX40 agonist ivuxolimab in advanced cancers. The repertoire was sequenced with immunoSEQ multiplex PCR; TCRdb's copy has only in-frame clones and lacks some. This sample yields around 45,000 clones, of which around 90% are seen a single time; 5.5% to 7.5% belongs to the top ten. The sample here was CD4+ or CD8+ T cells sorted from blood, taken in a trial of the OX40 agonist ivuxolimab. All receptors derive from an adult with an advanced solid tumor such as melanoma, head and neck, liver or kidney cancer.

The gene calls are TRBV6-5 and TRBJ1-1, with D uncertain. Germline CDR1 MNHEY, CDR2 SVGAGI. V was cut by 5 bases and J by 1 base, with 8 bases left in between. CDR3 size: 13 residues. This chain's CDR3 is CASSGWTNTEAFF. The CDR3 bases are TGTGCCAGCAGTGGATGGACGAACACTGAAGCTTTCTTT.

The rearrangement uses TRBV10-1 and TRBJ1-2; D unresolved. CDR1 is WNHNN, CDR2 SYGVQD, per germline (reference sequence). The CDR3 is 11 amino acids. V was shortened by 8 bases and J by 5 bases, with 9 bases between the two germline ends. The CDR3 DNA is TGCGCCAGCTCGGACGGATATGGCTACACCTTC. This gives the protein CASSDGYGYTF.

In this sample, this clone turned up once. The J gene is TRBJ1-1, the V gene TRBV6-5, with TRBD1 identical over 9 bases. The CDR3 is made up of 15 amino acids. Looked up from germline, CDR1 is MNHEY and CDR2 is SVGAGI. The V gene end was trimmed by 6 bases and the J gene end by 1 base; junction bases not matched to a gene: 6. The CDR3 DNA is TGTGCCAGCAGGCTAGGACAGGGGACGAACACTGAAGCTTTCTTT. It specifies CASRLGQGTNTEAFF.

The chain joins TRBV5-1 to TRBJ2-3; TRBD2 matches 8 bases. This CDR3 is built from 15 residues. The germline CDR1 and CDR2 sequences are SGHRS and YFSETQ. Losses at the gene ends were 4 bases for V and 2 bases for J; bases not matched to a gene: 6. CDR3 residues: CASSVSGVNTDTQYF. As DNA, the CDR3 is TGCGCCAGCAGCGTTAGCGGGGTAAACACAGATACGCAGTATTTT.

This chain connects TRBV2 to TRBJ2-2; maybe TRBD2 (5 bases). Trimming took 7 bases from V and 0 from J, leaving 12 bases between them. This CDR3 is built from 15 residues. CDR1 is SNHLY and CDR2 is FYNNEI in the germline V gene. The CDR3 spells CASTGDYSNTGELFF. CDR3 nucleotides: TGTGCCAGCACTGGAGACTATTCGAACACCGGGGAGCTGTTTTTT.

The count of this clone is one. V usage is TRBV7-6 and J usage is TRBJ1-5; D unclear. The CDR3 has 16 amino acids. Germline V gene data show CDR1 as SGHVS and CDR2 as FNYEAQ. The V gene lost 1 base and the J gene lost 0 bases, with 10 bases spanning the gap. Here the CDR3 reads CASSLGGIGSNQPQHF. In DNA, the CDR3 is TGTGCCAGCAGCTTAGGTGGTATCGGTAGCAATCAGCCCCAGCATTTT.

This clone was seen just once. The chain recombines TRBV6-5 with TRBJ1-5; perhaps TRBD1 as D (6 bases). This CDR3 has 14 residues. V was trimmed by 7 bases and J by 0 bases, leaving 10 bases between them. Germline V lookup: CDR1 MNHEY, CDR2 SVGAGI. The CDR3 loop reads CASKGTYSNQPQHF. The CDR3 bases are TGTGCCAGCAAAGGGACATATAGCAATCAGCCCCAGCATTTT.

The genes are TRBV29-1 and TRBJ2-7; D is unclear. CDR1 and CDR2 from the germline V gene are SQVTM and ANQGSEA. With 6 bases removed from V and 6 bases from J, the gap between germline ends came to 15 bases. CDR3 length: 12 residues. The CDR3 reads CSVWTEPGEQYF. Here the CDR3 DNA reads TGCAGCGTGTGGACGGAGCCCGGCGAGCAGTACTTC.